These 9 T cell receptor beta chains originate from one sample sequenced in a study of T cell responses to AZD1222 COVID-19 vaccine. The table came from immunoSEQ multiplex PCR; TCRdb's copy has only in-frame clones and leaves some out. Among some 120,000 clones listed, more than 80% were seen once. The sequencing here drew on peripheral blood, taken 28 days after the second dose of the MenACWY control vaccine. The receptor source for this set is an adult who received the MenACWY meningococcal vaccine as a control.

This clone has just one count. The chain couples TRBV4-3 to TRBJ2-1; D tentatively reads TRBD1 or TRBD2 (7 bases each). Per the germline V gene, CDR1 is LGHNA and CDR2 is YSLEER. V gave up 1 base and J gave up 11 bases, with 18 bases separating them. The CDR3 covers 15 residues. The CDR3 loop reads CASSQGRQGGEKQFF. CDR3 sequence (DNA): TGCGCCAGCAGCCAAGGCAGACAGGGAGGGGAAAAGCAGTTCTTC.

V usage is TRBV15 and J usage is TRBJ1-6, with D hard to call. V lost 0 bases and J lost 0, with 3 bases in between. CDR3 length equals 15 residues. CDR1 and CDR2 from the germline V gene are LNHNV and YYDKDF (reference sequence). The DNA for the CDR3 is TGTGCCACCAGCAGAGACAGCTCCTATAATTCACCCCTCCACTTT. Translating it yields CATSRDSSYNSPLHF.

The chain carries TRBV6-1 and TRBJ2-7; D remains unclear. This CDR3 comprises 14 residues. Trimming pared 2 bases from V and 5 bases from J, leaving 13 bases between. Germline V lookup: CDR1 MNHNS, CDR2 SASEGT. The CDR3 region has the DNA TGTGCCAGCAGTGAATTTGCGGTACGGGACGAGCAGTACTTC. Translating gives CASSEFAVRDEQYF.

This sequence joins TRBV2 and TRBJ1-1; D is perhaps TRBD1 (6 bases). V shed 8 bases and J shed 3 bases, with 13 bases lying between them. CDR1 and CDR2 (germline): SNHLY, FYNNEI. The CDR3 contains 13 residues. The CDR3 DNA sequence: TGTGCCAGCGGCCCACAGGGATACACTGAAGCTTTCTTT. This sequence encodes CASGPQGYTEAFF.

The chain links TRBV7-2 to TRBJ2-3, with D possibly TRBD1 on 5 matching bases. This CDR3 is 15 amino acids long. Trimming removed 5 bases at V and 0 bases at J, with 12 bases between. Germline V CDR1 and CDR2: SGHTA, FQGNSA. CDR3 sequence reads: CASSPWGGSTDTQYF. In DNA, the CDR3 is TGTGCCAGCAGCCCTTGGGGCGGTAGCACAGATACGCAGTATTTT.

As DNA, the CDR3 is TGCGCCAGCAGCCAAAGCGGAAGGGATCCTGCCAAAAACATTCAGTACTTC. It translates to CASSQSGRDPAKNIQYF. The genes are TRBV4-1 and TRBJ2-4; TRBD2 is a possible D gene (5 bases). V dropped 2 bases and J dropped 1 base, with 15 bases sitting between them. In germline, CDR1 is MGHRA, CDR2 YSYEKL. The CDR3 sequence is 17 residues long.

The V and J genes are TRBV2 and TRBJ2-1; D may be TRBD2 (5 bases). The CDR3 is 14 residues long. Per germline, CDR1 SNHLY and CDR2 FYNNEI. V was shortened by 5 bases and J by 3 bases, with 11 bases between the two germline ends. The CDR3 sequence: CASSSKTNYNEQFF. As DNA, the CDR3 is TGTGCCAGCAGTTCCAAGACTAACTACAATGAGCAGTTCTTC.

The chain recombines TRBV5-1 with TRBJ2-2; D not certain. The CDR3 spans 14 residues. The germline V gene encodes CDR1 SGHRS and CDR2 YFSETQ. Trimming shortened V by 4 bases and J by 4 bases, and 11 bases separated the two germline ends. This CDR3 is CASSPPTSTGELFF. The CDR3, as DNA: TGCGCCAGCAGCCCCCCTACGAGCACCGGGGAGCTGTTTTTT. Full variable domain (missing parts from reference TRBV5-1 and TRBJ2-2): KAGVTQTPRYLIKTRGQQVTLSCSPISGHRSVSWYQQTPGQGLQFLFEYFSETQRNKGNFPGRFSGRQFSNSRSEMNVSTLELGDSALYLCASSPPTSTGELFFGEGSRLTVL.

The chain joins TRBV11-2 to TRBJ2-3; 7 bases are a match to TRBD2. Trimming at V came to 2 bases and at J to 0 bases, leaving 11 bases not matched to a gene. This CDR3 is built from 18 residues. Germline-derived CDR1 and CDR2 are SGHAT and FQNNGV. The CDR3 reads CASSLNPSGYTSTDTQYF. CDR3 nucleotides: TGTGCCAGCAGCTTAAACCCTAGCGGATACACTAGCACAGATACGCAGTATTTT.